The 4 T cell receptor beta chains below were found in one sample sequenced in a study of OX40 agonist ivuxolimab in advanced cancers. The table came from immunoSEQ multiplex PCR; TCRdb's copy has only in-frame clones and leaves some out. The top ten hold 5.5% of the sample, which has about 97,000 clones, about 86% seen once. The sequencing used CD4+ or CD8+ T cells sorted from blood, collected in a trial of the OX40 agonist ivuxolimab. The receptors derive from an adult with an advanced solid tumor such as melanoma, head and neck, liver or kidney cancer.

The chain has TRBV9 and TRBJ2-2; maybe TRBD1 (5 bases). The germline V and J ends were trimmed by 4 bases and 0 bases, with 16 bases remaining between them. The germline gives CDR1 SGDLS, CDR2 YYNGEE. The CDR3 contains 17 residues. CDR3 sequence (DNA): TGTGCCAGCAGCTTCCCCCTGGGGCTCGCGAACACCGGGGAGCTGTTTTTT. It specifies CASSFPLGLANTGELFF.

The J gene is TRBJ2-7, the V gene TRBV7-2, with 14 bases fitting TRBD2. The CDR3 covers 18 residues. CDR1 and CDR2 (germline): SGHTA, FQGNSA. J was trimmed by 5 bases and V by 4 bases; bases with no gene match: 13. Here the CDR3 reads CASSSSTSGRAWRNEQYF. The CDR3 region has the DNA TGTGCCAGCAGCTCGTCGACTAGCGGGAGGGCCTGGCGGAACGAGCAGTACTTC. Variable domain in full (rest from reference TRBV7-2 and TRBJ2-7): GAGVSQSPSNKVTEKGKDVELRCDPISGHTALYWYRQSLGQGLEFLIYFQGNSAPDKSGLPSDRFSAERTGGSVSTLTIQRTQQEDSAVYLCASSSSTSGRAWRNEQYFGPGTRLTVT.

This clone was counted between two and nine times. The chain joins TRBV18 to TRBJ1-6; possibly TRBD1 for D (5 bases). Trimming removed 1 base at V and 9 bases at J, with 13 bases between. The CDR3 extends over 15 amino acids. Germline CDR1 is KGHSH and CDR2 is LQKENI. CDR3 nucleotides: TGTGCCAGCTCACCACGAGGGGAAGACGGTTCACCCCTCCACTTT. Translation gives CASSPRGEDGSPLHF.

V and J are TRBV11-2 and TRBJ1-6; D is unclear. Between the trimmed V and J ends, which lost 2 bases and 12 bases, there was a span of 14 bases. The germline CDR1 and CDR2 sequences are SGHAT and FQNNGV. CDR3 length: 14 amino acids. The CDR3, as DNA: TGTGCCAGCAGCTTACAATATTCGGGTTTACCCCTCCACTTT. Its translation: CASSLQYSGLPLHF.